This T cell receptor (beta chain) was sequenced during a study of cytomegalovirus exposure and HLA in healthy donors. CDR1 SNHLY and CDR2 FYNNEI come from the germline V gene. V was pared by 6 bases and J by 1 base, with 11 bases between. This CDR3 is built from 14 residues. Both 60 Vbeta primers and 13 Jbeta primers went into the PCR. Measured with immunoSEQ multiplex PCR; TCRdb has only the in-frame clones, and not every one. The top ten clones hold roughly a fifth of a sample with 45,000 to 65,000 clones, less than 75% of them seen once. The sample was PBMCs. This TCR was sampled from a woman aged 50 to 60 in good health and CMV-seropositive. The genes are TRBV2 and TRBJ2-3; D perhaps matches TRBD2 (6 bases). The CDR3 DNA follows: TGTGCCAGCAGCTTATCGGGAGGCACAGATACGCAGTATTTT. Translation: CASSLSGGTDTQYF.